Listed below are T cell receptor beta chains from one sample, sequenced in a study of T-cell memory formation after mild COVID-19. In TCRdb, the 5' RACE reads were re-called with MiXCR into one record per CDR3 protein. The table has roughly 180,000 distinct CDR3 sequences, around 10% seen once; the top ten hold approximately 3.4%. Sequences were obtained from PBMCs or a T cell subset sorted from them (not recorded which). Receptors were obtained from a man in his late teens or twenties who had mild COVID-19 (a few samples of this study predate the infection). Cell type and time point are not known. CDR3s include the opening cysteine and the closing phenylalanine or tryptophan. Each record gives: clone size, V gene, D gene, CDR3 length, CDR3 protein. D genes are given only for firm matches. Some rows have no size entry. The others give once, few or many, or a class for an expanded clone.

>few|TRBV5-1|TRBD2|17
CASSLAGTSGGANEQFF
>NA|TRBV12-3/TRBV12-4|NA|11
CASSPGRVGYF
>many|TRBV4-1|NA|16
CASSQVFRPGDYGYTF
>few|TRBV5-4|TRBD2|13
CASSFGGAYEQFF
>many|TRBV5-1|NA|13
CASRPGTLETQYF
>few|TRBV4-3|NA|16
CASSQGGVGSYNEQFF
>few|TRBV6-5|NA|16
CASSYSTAQGGYGYTF
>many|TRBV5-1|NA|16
CASSLLSAGVNTEAFF
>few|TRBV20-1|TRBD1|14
CSATRNRGSETQYF
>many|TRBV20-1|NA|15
CSARDWRGVDQPQHF
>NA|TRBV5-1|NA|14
CASSLATSTDTQYF
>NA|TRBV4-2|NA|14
CASSQETLTSTAFF
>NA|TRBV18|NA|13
CASSPPDGEKLFF
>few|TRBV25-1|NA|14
CASSGLGGEDTQYF
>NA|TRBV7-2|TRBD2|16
CASSVAGLEGGETQYF
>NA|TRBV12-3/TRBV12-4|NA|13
CASSFSIPYGYTF
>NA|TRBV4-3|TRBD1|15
CASSHEGQGQETQYF
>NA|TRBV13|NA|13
CASSFREIGELFF
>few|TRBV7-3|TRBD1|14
CASSFSETGPDYTF
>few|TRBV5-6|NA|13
CASSFSSNYGYTF
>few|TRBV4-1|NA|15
CASSPTGRANEKLFF
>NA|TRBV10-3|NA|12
CAISGRDTEAFF
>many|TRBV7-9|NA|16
CASSFGGSGTNEKLFF
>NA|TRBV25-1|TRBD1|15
CASSPTGQGHQPQHF
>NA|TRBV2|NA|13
CASSEGSSYEQYF
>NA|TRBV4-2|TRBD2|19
CASSLNGAGVSSGANVLTF
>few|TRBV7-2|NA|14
CASSFNRGQETQYF
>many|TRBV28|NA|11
CASSSGSEAFF
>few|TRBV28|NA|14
CASSLPGGPDTQYF
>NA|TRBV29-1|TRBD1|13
CSVEQGVPYEQYF
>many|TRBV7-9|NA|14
CASSPRDSNQPQHF
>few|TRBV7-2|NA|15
CASSYTVAGPNGYTF
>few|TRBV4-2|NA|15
CASSQLDQSSEKLFF
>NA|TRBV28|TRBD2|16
CASSASGLAEYNEQFF
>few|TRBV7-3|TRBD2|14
CASSTRLAGGELFF
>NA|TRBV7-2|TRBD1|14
CASRKDRGFQPQHF
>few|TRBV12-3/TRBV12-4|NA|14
CASSFGIVNTEAFF
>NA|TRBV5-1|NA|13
CASSPGTRETQYF
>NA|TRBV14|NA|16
CASSQFGDSGANVLTF
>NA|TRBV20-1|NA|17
CSARQRPGTRSYNEQFF
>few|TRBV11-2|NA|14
CASSSRRIAETQYF
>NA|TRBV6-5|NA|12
CASNQRGDTQYF
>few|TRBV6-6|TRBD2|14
CASSYSLAGRLASF
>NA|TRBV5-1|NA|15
CASSLRGQYTGELFF